This entry lists 6 T cell receptor beta chains sequenced from one sample in a study of identical twins (dated by TCRdb to between 2015 and 2016). Library preparation used 5' RACE. TCRdb lists the instrument as Illumina HiSeq 2000. The raw public reads went through TCRdb reprocessing: fastp at Q25, MiXCR clone calling, in-frame beta chains kept. Every entry covers one CDR3 protein and lists the most common genes and DNA from its rows. This sample is represented by a few hundred thousand distinct CDR3 sequences; under 9% of them were singletons. The top ten clones comprise roughly 2% of the sample. These data also formed part of another study, on yellow fever vaccine responses in identical twins.

Sequenced: memory (CD45RO+) T cells sorted from blood. What this sample's cell subset or site label stands for: CD45RO+ enriched T cells. Source of these receptors: a young woman in good health.

The rearrangement joins TRBV20-1 to TRBJ2-3; no firm D call. From germline, CDR1 is DFQATT and CDR2 SNEGSKA (reference sequence). V lost 5 bases and J lost 0, with 15 bases in between. There are 15 residues in the CDR3. DNA of the CDR3: TGCAGTGCTCAACGCCTAGAAGACAGCACAGATACGCAGTATTTT. As protein: CSAQRLEDSTDTQYF.

The genes are TRBV15 and TRBJ2-1, with 7 bases matching TRBD2. There are 13 residues in the CDR3. V lost 5 bases and J lost 7; bases outside the gene matches: 5. Germline CDR1 is LNHNV and CDR2 is YYDKDF (reference sequence). DNA for the CDR3: TGTGCCACCAGCGGCGGGAGCCAGAATGAGCAGTTCTTC. It codes for CATSGGSQNEQFF.

The chain links TRBV7-9 to TRBJ2-3, with 9 bases that match TRBD2. The junction had 9 bases not matched to a gene; V was cut back by 1 base and J by 4 bases. The germline gives CDR1 SEHNR, CDR2 FQNEAQ (reference sequence). CDR3 length: 17 residues. The CDR3 DNA follows: TGTGCCAGCAGCTTAGGGGGCGGGGGGGCAGGACCAGATACGCAGTATTTT. Translation: CASSLGGGGAGPDTQYF.

This chain links TRBV7-9 with TRBJ2-5; 7 bases fit TRBD1. V trimming: 2 bases; J trimming: 3 bases; junction bases outside the gene matches: 12. This CDR3 has 17 residues. The germline V gene has CDR1 SEHNR and CDR2 FQNEAQ (reference sequence). CDR3 nucleotides: TGTGCCAGCAGCTTAATCCCCAACAGGGGCCCTAAAGAGACCCAGTACTTC. Its protein is CASSLIPNRGPKETQYF.

Only a few counts were recorded for this clonotype. Given a much more abundant clone one base away, this may be a read error. The chain couples TRBV7-8 to TRBJ2-7; TRBD2 matches at 10 bases. Germline V gene data show CDR1 as SGHVS and CDR2 as FQNEAQ. This CDR3 has 15 residues. The CDR3 reads CASSYTSGVSYERYF. CDR3 in DNA: TGTGCCAGCAGTTATACTAGCGGGGTCTCCTACGAGCGGTACTTC.

This clonotype showed up just a few times. This chain joins TRBV6-1 and TRBJ2-3; no firm D call. This CDR3 is built from 13 residues. Germline-derived CDR1 and CDR2 are MNHNS and SASEGT. Trimming stripped 1 base from V and 4 bases from J, with 6 bases between. This CDR3 reads CASSEGDADTQYF. The CDR3, as DNA: TGTGCCAGCAGTGAAGGTGATGCAGATACGCAGTATTTT.